The present T cell receptor beta chain was sequenced within a study of T-cell reconstitution after alpha-beta-depleted transplantation in children. Study-wide results and limits: Certain patients had high TCRbeta diversity at day 60, and it came from recipient T cells and thymic progenitors that survived. T-cell numbers and diversity, one year after transplant, stemmed largely from T cells that were newly produced.

The ends were cut back, 0 bases at V and 3 bases at J, with 6 bases in the middle. CDR3 length: 13 amino acids. TCRbeta library preparation incorporated unique molecular identifiers. TCRdb re-called the PCR reads through MiXCR, storing one row per CDR3 protein. The repertoire holds just under 150,000 distinct CDR3 sequences, with more than 8% as singletons. This clonotype was observed many times. Its specificity is not known. The receptor comes from a female patient under 10 years old who had a stem cell transplant for congenital amegakaryocytic thrombocytopenia, so the T cells may come from the graft donor. Specimen: PBMCs, mostly from graft donor cells, collected 180 days after TCRalphabeta/CD19-depleted stem cell transplant. J is TRBJ2-7 and V is TRBV12-3 or TRBV12-4; D not resolved. This CDR3 reads CASSLASFYEQYF. The CDR3 DNA reads TGTGCCAGCAGTTTAGCTAGTTTCTACGAGCAGTACTTC.